Listed below are T cell receptor beta chains from one sample, sequenced in a study of T cells in Graves' hyperthyroidism and ophthalmopathy. TCRdb re-called the multiplex PCR reads with MiXCR, one entry per CDR3 protein. Here the sample spans roughly 170,000 distinct CDR3 sequences, 17% being singletons. Sequencing input: blood. These receptors were collected from a woman aged 45-59 years with Graves' hyperthyroidism. Each CDR3 is given with its conserved first and last residue. D genes are given only for firm matches. Size is omitted from some rows. Given values are once, few, many or a class for expanded clones.

abundance,v_gene,d_gene,j_gene,CDR3nt,CDR3aa
many,TRBV13,TRBD1,TRBJ2-7,TGTGCCAGCAGCTACGACAGGGGACGGTACGAGCAGTACTTC,CASSYDRGRYEQYF
many,TRBV10-2,.,TRBJ1-1,TGCGCCAGCAGTGAGTTACAGGGGAACACTGAAGCTTTCTTT,CASSELQGNTEAFF
.,TRBV24-1,.,TRBJ2-7,TGTGCCACCAGTGATTTAGGCACCTACGAGCAGTACTTC,CATSDLGTYEQYF
.,TRBV4-2,.,TRBJ1-2,TGTGCCAGCAGCCACAGGGGCGGCTACACCTTC,CASSHRGGYTF
few,TRBV4-2,.,TRBJ1-2,TGTGCCAGCAGCCAAGTAGGACACTATGGCTACACCTTC,CASSQVGHYGYTF
many,TRBV28,TRBD1,TRBJ1-2,TGTGCCAGCAGTTTGGGACAGTCCTATGGCTACACCTTC,CASSLGQSYGYTF
many,TRBV4-1,.,TRBJ2-7,TGCGCCAGCAGCCACTTACAGGGAATCTCCTACGAGCAGTACTTC,CASSHLQGISYEQYF
many,TRBV9,TRBD2,TRBJ2-3,TGTGCCAGCAGCCCAAGCCCCCTATTAGCGGGGGATGACACAGATACGCAGTATTTT,CASSPSPLLAGDDTDTQYF
many,TRBV6-2/TRBV6-3,TRBD2,TRBJ2-3,TGTGCCAGCAAAGATGGACTAGCGGTCACAGATACGCAGTATTTT,CASKDGLAVTDTQYF
many,TRBV7-3,.,TRBJ2-2,TGTGCCAGCAGCTTTGGCACCGGGGAGCTGTTTTTT,CASSFGTGELFF
.,TRBV4-3,.,TRBJ2-1,TGCGCCAGCAGAGACAGCCATCAGACATACAATGAGCAGTTCTTC,CASRDSHQTYNEQFF
many,TRBV5-8,.,TRBJ1-2,TGTGCCAGCAGCTTGCTGAGGGGGAACAGCTATGGCTACACCTTC,CASSLLRGNSYGYTF
.,TRBV9,.,TRBJ1-1,TGTGCCAGCCCTCCGGGGGGGGAACGGAACACTGAAGCTTTCTTT,CASPPGGERNTEAFF
many,TRBV28,.,TRBJ1-1,TGTGCCAGCATCCCTGCCATGGGGACGAACACTGAAGCTTTCTTT,CASIPAMGTNTEAFF
.,TRBV6-2/TRBV6-3,.,TRBJ1-5,TGTGCCAGCAGTTACCAAGGGTCAGGACAGCCCCAGCATTTT,CASSYQGSGQPQHF
.,TRBV20-1,.,TRBJ2-1,TGCAGTGCTAGTAGACTGGAGGACAATGAGCAGTTCTTC,CSASRLEDNEQFF
many,TRBV6-5,.,TRBJ2-1,TGTGCCAGCAGTTACCCGCCGGAGCAGTTCTTC,CASSYPPEQFF
many,TRBV12-3/TRBV12-4,.,TRBJ1-5,TGTGCCAGCAGTTTCCGCTCCGGTGGGAATCAGCCCCAGCATTTT,CASSFRSGGNQPQHF
many,TRBV28,.,TRBJ1-2,TGTGCCAGCAGTCCACTAAGTTTTTCTAACTATGGCTACACCTTC,CASSPLSFSNYGYTF
many,TRBV6-2/TRBV6-3,.,TRBJ2-2,TGTGCCAGCAGTTACTATGGTACCACCGGGGAGCTGTTTTTT,CASSYYGTTGELFF
many,TRBV6-1,.,TRBJ1-1,TGTGCCAGCAGTGGTGGGATAGTGAACACTGAAGCTTTCTTT,CASSGGIVNTEAFF
many,TRBV5-1,TRBD2,TRBJ2-6,TGCGCCAGCACGCAAGCGGGGGGCCCAGCTGGGGCCAACGTCCTGACTTTC,CASTQAGGPAGANVLTF
many,TRBV28,.,TRBJ2-3,TGTGCCAGCAGAGGGGCCGCCAGAGGGACAGATACGCAGTATTTT,CASRGAARGTDTQYF
.,TRBV19,.,TRBJ1-4,TGTGCCAGTACCTCCCGACAGGTACTTAATGAAAAACTGTTTTTT,CASTSRQVLNEKLFF
.,TRBV5-5,.,TRBJ1-1,TGTGCCAGCAGCTTGTCCGGGACCTTCAACACTGAAGCTTTCTTT,CASSLSGTFNTEAFF